The 17 T cell receptor beta chains reported below all come from one sample, sequenced in a study of T cells in Graves' hyperthyroidism and ophthalmopathy. TCR beta CDR3 region amplification was performed from RNA transcripts. The TCR CDR3 first-round RT-PCR relied on the HTBI primer set. TCRdb redid the calling of the multiplex PCR reads with MiXCR, one entry per CDR3 protein. Of around 400,000 distinct CDR3 sequences listed, 15% to 17% were seen once; the top ten hold about a quarter. The specimen sequenced was blood. Receptors were obtained from a woman aged 18-29 years with Graves' hyperthyroidism that later progressed to Graves' ophthalmopathy.

This clonotype was seen at least ten times. This sequence joins TRBV27 and TRBJ1-1, with 8 bases lining up with TRBD1. Germline-derived CDR1 and CDR2 are MNHEY and SMNVEV (reference sequence). The CDR3 covers 15 residues. Trimming at V came to 6 bases and at J to 4 bases, leaving 10 bases not matched to a gene. CDR3: CASSQGAGGRTEAFF. The DNA of the CDR3 is TGTGCCAGCAGCCAAGGGGCAGGGGGCCGCACTGAAGCTTTCTTT.

This clonotype has a single count. This chain uses TRBV6-1 with TRBJ2-2, with TRBD2 as a possible D gene (6 bases). CDR1 and CDR2 (germline): MNHNS, SASEGT. Trimming left V 4 bases short and J 4 bases short, with 13 bases between. This CDR3 is 15 amino acids long. The CDR3 bases are TGTGCCAGCAGTGGCCGGGAGTGGGTCACCGGGGAGCTGTTTTTT. It is translated as CASSGREWVTGELFF.

This clonotype was counted ten times or more. The chain uses TRBV20-1 and TRBJ2-7; D is perhaps TRBD2 (6 bases). The CDR3 contains 13 residues. With 7 bases removed from V and 0 bases from J, the gap between germline ends came to 13 bases. CDR1 is DFQATT and CDR2 is SNEGSKA in the germline V gene (reference sequence). As DNA, the CDR3 is TGCAGTGGGGCCGGAGGGCCCTCCTACGAGCAGTACTTC. Translated, it gives CSGAGGPSYEQYF.

This chain links TRBV4-1 with TRBJ1-1; 7 bases fit TRBD1. The CDR3 sequence is 16 residues long. Germline CDR1 MGHRA, CDR2 YSYEKL. Unmatched junction bases numbered 13, after V lost 3 bases and J lost 6 bases. CDR3 region: CASSQPTGTASPEAFF. The CDR3, as DNA: TGCGCCAGCAGCCAGCCTACCGGGACAGCCAGCCCTGAAGCTTTCTTT.

This clonotype was seen at least ten times. The V and J genes are TRBV28 and TRBJ1-5; D is unclear. The CDR3 contains 11 residues. V was trimmed by 3 bases and J by 6 bases, leaving 3 bases between them. Germline V lookup: CDR1 MDHEN, CDR2 SYDVKM. The CDR3 protein is CASSFGQPQHF. CDR3 coding DNA: TGTGCCAGCAGTTTCGGTCAGCCCCAGCATTTT.

This clonotype was seen ten or more times. This sequence joins TRBV5-1 and TRBJ2-1, with TRBD2 identical over 10 bases. The CDR3 is 16 amino acids. Per the germline V gene, CDR1 is SGHRS and CDR2 is YFSETQ. The V segment lost 4 bases and the J segment 4 bases; nucleotides outside the gene matches: 8. This CDR3 reads CASSPRASGSYNEQFF. The CDR3 region has the DNA TGCGCCAGCAGCCCCCGGGCTAGCGGGAGTTACAATGAGCAGTTCTTC.

This clonotype was found many times. This chain connects TRBV20-1 to TRBJ1-4, with 8 bases that match TRBD1. This CDR3 comprises 12 residues. Germline CDR1 and CDR2: DFQATT and SNEGSKA (reference sequence). Losses at the gene ends were 7 bases for V and 8 bases for J; bases not matched to a gene: 6. This CDR3 reads CSGGQASEKLFF. The CDR3, as DNA: TGCAGTGGGGGACAGGCTTCGGAAAAACTGTTTTTT.

This clonotype occurred a few times. The J gene is TRBJ2-1, the V gene TRBV20-1; 12 nucleotides line up with TRBD2. Germline loops: CDR1 DFQATT, CDR2 SNEGSKA (reference sequence). V was clipped by 6 bases and J by 0 bases; unmatched bases: 6. CDR3 length: 16 amino acids. The CDR3 DNA sequence: TGCAGTGCAAAACGACTAGCGGGAGACTCCTACAATGAGCAGTTCTTC. Residues: CSAKRLAGDSYNEQFF.

This clonotype has just a few counts. V gene TRBV5-5 combines with J gene TRBJ1-5, with D possibly TRBD1 on 5 matching bases. Germline V lookup: CDR1 SGHKS, CDR2 YYEKEE (reference sequence). This CDR3 is 16 amino acids long. V shed 1 base and J shed 3 bases, with 14 bases lying between them. CDR3 in DNA: TGTGCCAGCAGCTTGAGGGGAGGGGAGGACAATCAGCCCCAGCATTTT. This gives the protein CASSLRGGEDNQPQHF.

The sample holds a few counts of this clonotype. The chain combines TRBV15 with TRBJ1-3; tentatively, D is TRBD1 (6 bases). V lost 0 bases and J 8 bases, leaving 20 bases between the germline ends. The V gene's germline CDR1 is LNHNV and CDR2 YYDKDF (reference sequence). The CDR3 spans 17 residues. CDR3 in DNA: TGTGCCACCAGCAGAGAGTTGGACAGAAGGGTGGGATACACCATATATTTT. Amino acid sequence: CATSRELDRRVGYTIYF.

The table lists this clonotype with many counts. The J gene is TRBJ1-3, the V gene TRBV7-8; D not certain. V lost 4 bases and J 2 bases, leaving 12 bases between the germline ends. This CDR3 region has 15 residues. Germline CDR1 reads SGHVS; CDR2 reads FQNEAQ. Here the CDR3 DNA reads TGTGCCAGCAGCTCACAGAGTTACCCTGGAAACACCATATATTTT. Translated, it gives CASSSQSYPGNTIYF.

This clonotype came up a few times. The J gene is TRBJ2-4, the V gene TRBV6-1, with D perhaps matching TRBD1 or TRBD2 (5 bases each). The V end lost 3 bases, the J end lost 2 bases, and 8 bases lay between the germline ends. CDR1 is MNHNS, CDR2 SASEGT, per germline. The CDR3 consists of 14 residues. CDR3 nucleotide sequence: TGTGCCAGCAGTGATTCGGGGCCCAAAAACATTCAGTACTTC. It codes for CASSDSGPKNIQYF.

This clonotype was counted ten times or more. The chain joins TRBV18 to TRBJ2-7; TRBD1 agrees at 7 bases. This CDR3 region has 13 residues. The V gene's germline CDR1 is KGHSH and CDR2 LQKENI. Trimming took 2 bases from V and 3 from J; bases not matched to a gene: 1. CDR3 sequence: CASSPSGGYEQYF. For the CDR3, the DNA is TGTGCCAGCTCACCATCAGGGGGCTACGAGCAGTACTTC.

This clonotype was seen at least ten times. The gene calls are TRBV30 and TRBJ2-5; D unclear. The CDR3 has 10 amino acids. Germline CDR1 GTSNPN, CDR2 SVGIG (reference sequence). Trimming shortened V by 2 bases and J by 4 bases, and 2 bases separated the two germline ends. The CDR3 here is CAWSRETQYF. CDR3 DNA sequence: TGTGCCTGGAGTCGAGAGACCCAGTACTTC.

This clonotype appeared many times. The CDR3 coding sequence is TGTGCCAGCAGCAGCACCTGGGGCACTGAAGCTTTCTTT. As protein: CASSSTWGTEAFF. The chain combines TRBV6-1 with TRBJ1-1; D remains ambiguous. The CDR3 contains 13 residues. From germline, CDR1 is MNHNS and CDR2 SASEGT. Trimming removed 6 bases from V and 4 bases from J, with 12 bases in between.

This clonotype has a handful of counts. The V and J genes are TRBV30 and TRBJ1-5, with unresolved D. Germline V gene data show CDR1 as GTSNPN and CDR2 as SVGIG (reference sequence). Trimming took off 5 bases at V and 1 base at J, with 12 bases between the two ends. The CDR3 has 14 amino acids. In DNA form, the CDR3 reads TGTGCCTGGTCAGAAGGCGGGAGCAATCAGCCCCAGCATTTT. This translates into CAWSEGGSNQPQHF.

The V call is TRBV2, the J call TRBJ1-3; D uncertain. There are 14 residues in the CDR3. Germline V CDR1 and CDR2: SNHLY, FYNNEI. V shed 4 bases and J shed 4 bases, with 11 bases lying between them. The CDR3 loop reads CASSGTTFGNTIYF. CDR3 coding DNA: TGTGCCAGCAGTGGAACCACTTTCGGAAACACCATATATTTT.